Listed here are 12 T cell receptor beta chains from one sample, sequenced in a study of shared clonotypes between healthy human individuals. The data were produced by immunoSEQ multiplex PCR, yet TCRdb's version contains in-frame clones alone and is incomplete. Among 1 million to 1.2 million clones listed, approximately 75% were seen once. Sequencing was done on a sample of memory CD4+ T cells from PBMCs. Indicated subset: CD45RA-negative fraction. All receptors come from a man aged 18 to 29 in good health. Some clones in this sample may be carry-over from other donors' samples.

V and J are TRBV7-2 and TRBJ2-1; D is undetermined. CDR3 length: 13 residues. V lost 4 bases and J 8 bases, leaving 12 bases between the germline ends. Germline CDR1 SGHTA, CDR2 FQGNSA. For the CDR3, the DNA is TGTGCCAGCAGCTGGTACTCCGCAGATGAGCAGTTCTTC. It translates to CASSWYSADEQFF.

The rearrangement links TRBV7-2 to TRBJ2-3; D gene ambiguous. The CDR3 consists of 16 residues. Deletions cut 3 bases from V and 3 bases from J, with 16 bases between. Germline V gives CDR1 SGHTA, CDR2 FQGNSA. The DNA of the CDR3 is TGTGCCAGCAGCTTGCCAGTGGGTAGCTTAACAGATACGCAGTATTTT. Translating it yields CASSLPVGSLTDTQYF.

The chain joins TRBV27 to TRBJ2-2; no clear D. The CDR3 is made up of 14 amino acids. Germline CDR1 and CDR2: MNHEY and SMNVEV (reference sequence). The V end lost 0 bases, the J end lost 6 bases, and 8 bases lay between the germline ends. The CDR3: CASSLSLYSGELFF. For the CDR3, the DNA is TGTGCCAGCAGTTTATCGCTGTACTCCGGGGAGCTGTTTTTT.

This rearrangement joins TRBV30 to TRBJ1-3, with unresolved D. CDR3 length: 13 residues. Trimming took off 3 bases at V and 4 bases at J, with 10 bases between the two ends. The germline gives CDR1 GTSNPN, CDR2 SVGIG (reference sequence). The DNA of the CDR3 is TGTGCCTGGAGGGGAAATGGGGGAAACACCATATATTTT. Its protein is CAWRGNGGNTIYF.

In this sample, this clone turned up a few times. A much larger clone is a single base away; this may be a read error. Other DNA sequences within the sample encode an identical CDR3. The CDR3 sequence is CASSQGNTIYF. The CDR3 nucleotides read TGTGCCAGCAGCCAAGGAAACACCATATATTTT. The V gene is TRBV28, the J gene TRBJ1-3; D unresolved. The V end was cut by 6 bases, the J end by 4 bases, with 4 bases between. The CDR3 length is 11 residues. Germline V lookup: CDR1 MDHEN, CDR2 SYDVKM.

The V gene is TRBV15, the J gene TRBJ1-4, with a weak D call TRBD1 (5 bases). Between the trimmed V and J ends, which lost 5 bases and 7 bases, there was a span of 14 bases. The germline V gene has CDR1 LNHNV and CDR2 YYDKDF (reference sequence). The CDR3 loop spans 14 amino acids. The chain's CDR3 is CATSRPERGEKLFF. The CDR3 coding sequence is TGTGCCACCAGCCGTCCCGAAAGGGGTGAAAAACTGTTTTTT.

The rearrangement links TRBV5-1 to TRBJ2-1, with D perhaps TRBD1 (6 bases). V was shortened by 4 bases and J by 4 bases, with 12 bases between the two germline ends. The CDR3 runs 14 residues. Germline V CDR1 and CDR2: SGHRS, YFSETQ. CDR3 sequence (DNA): TGCGCCAGCAGCCGCCGGACAGAGTACAATGAGCAGTTCTTC. Translation gives CASSRRTEYNEQFF. The whole variable domain, filled in from reference TRBV5-1 and TRBJ2-1, reads KAGVTQTPRYLIKTRGQQVTLSCSPISGHRSVSWYQQTPGQGLQFLFEYFSETQRNKGNFPGRFSGRQFSNSRSEMNVSTLELGDSALYLCASSRRTEYNEQFFGPGTRLTVL.

CDR3 region: CASRDPNTEAFF. The CDR3 DNA reads as TGTGCCAGCAGGGACCCGAACACTGAAGCTTTCTTT. The rearrangement joins TRBV2 to TRBJ1-1; D ambiguous. The CDR3 extends over 12 amino acids. V shed 6 bases and J shed 1 base, with 6 bases lying between them. The germline V gene encodes CDR1 SNHLY and CDR2 FYNNEI. Together with reference TRBV2 and TRBJ1-1, the CDR3 gives the full variable domain: EPEVTQTPSHQVTQMGQEVILRCVPISNHLYFYWYRQILGQKVEFLVSFYNNEISEKSEIFDDQFSVERPDGSNFTLKIRSTKLEDSAMYFCASRDPNTEAFFGQGTRLTVV.

For this clone: Additional DNA sequences in this sample encode the identical CDR3. The CDR3 loop reads CASSYSSGSYGYTF. The CDR3 bases are TGTGCCAGCAGTTACTCGTCGGGGTCATATGGCTACACCTTC. This chain links TRBV6-5 with TRBJ1-2; the D is unclear. V was trimmed by 0 bases and J by 5 bases, leaving 10 bases between them. CDR1 is MNHEY, CDR2 SVGAGI, per germline. The CDR3 is 14 amino acids.

The rearrangement uses TRBV29-1 and TRBJ2-7; D unresolved. V shed 6 bases and J shed 5 bases, with 11 bases lying between them. From germline, CDR1 is SQVTM and CDR2 ANQGSEA. This CDR3 has 11 amino acids. Here the CDR3 reads CSVSQLDEQYF. CDR3 DNA sequence: TGCAGCGTCTCTCAGCTGGACGAGCAGTACTTC.

Remarks on this clone: One end of the junction fails to match germline, which may point to a read error. The chain uses TRBV28 and TRBJ1-3; 7 bases fit TRBD1. The CDR3 length is 17 residues. CDR1 and CDR2 (germline): MDHEN, SYDVKM. The DNA for the CDR3 is TGTGCCAGCAGTTCACAGGGGTTCTCGACCTCTAGAAACACCATATATTTT. Its translation is CASSSQGFSTSRNTIYF.

J is TRBJ2-5 and V is TRBV10-2; perhaps TRBD2 as D (5 bases). The CDR3 has 14 residues. The germline CDR1 and CDR2 sequences are WSHSY and SAAADI. Trimming left V 4 bases short and J 0 bases short, with 9 bases between. The CDR3 region has the DNA TGCGCCAGCAGTGTGGGAGAGTACCAAGAGACCCAGTACTTC. Its protein product is CASSVGEYQETQYF.